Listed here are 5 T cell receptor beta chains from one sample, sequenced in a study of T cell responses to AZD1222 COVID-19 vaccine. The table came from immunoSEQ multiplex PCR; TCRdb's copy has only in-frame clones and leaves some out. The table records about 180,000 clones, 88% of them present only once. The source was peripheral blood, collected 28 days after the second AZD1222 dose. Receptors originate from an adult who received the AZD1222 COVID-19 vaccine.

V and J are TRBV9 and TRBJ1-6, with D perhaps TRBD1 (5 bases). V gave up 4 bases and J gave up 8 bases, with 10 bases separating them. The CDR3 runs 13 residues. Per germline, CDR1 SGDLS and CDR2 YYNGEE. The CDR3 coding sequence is TGTGCCAGCAGCATACAAGGGGATTCACCCCTCCACTTT. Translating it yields CASSIQGDSPLHF.

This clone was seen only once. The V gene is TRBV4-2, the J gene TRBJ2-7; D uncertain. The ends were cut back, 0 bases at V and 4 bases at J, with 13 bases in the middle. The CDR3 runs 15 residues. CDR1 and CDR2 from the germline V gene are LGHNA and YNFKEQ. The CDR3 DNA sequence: TGTGCCAGCAGCCAAGATCACTCGACTCCTTACGAGCAGTACTTC. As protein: CASSQDHSTPYEQYF.

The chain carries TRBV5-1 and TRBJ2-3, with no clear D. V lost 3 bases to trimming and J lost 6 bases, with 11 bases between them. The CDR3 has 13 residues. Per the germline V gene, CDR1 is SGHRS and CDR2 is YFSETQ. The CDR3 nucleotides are TGCGCCAGCAGCTCCATCCCCCGGGATACGCAGTATTTT. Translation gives CASSSIPRDTQYF. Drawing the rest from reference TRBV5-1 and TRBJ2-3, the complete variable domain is KAGVTQTPRYLIKTRGQQVTLSCSPISGHRSVSWYQQTPGQGLQFLFEYFSETQRNKGNFPGRFSGRQFSNSRSEMNVSTLELGDSALYLCASSSIPRDTQYFGPGTRLTVL.

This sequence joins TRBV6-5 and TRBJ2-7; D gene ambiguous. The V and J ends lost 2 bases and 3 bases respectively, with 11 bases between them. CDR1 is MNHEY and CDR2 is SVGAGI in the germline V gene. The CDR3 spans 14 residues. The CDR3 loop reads CASSYGGTLYEQYF. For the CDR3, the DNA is TGTGCCAGCAGTTACGGCGGAACACTCTACGAGCAGTACTTC.

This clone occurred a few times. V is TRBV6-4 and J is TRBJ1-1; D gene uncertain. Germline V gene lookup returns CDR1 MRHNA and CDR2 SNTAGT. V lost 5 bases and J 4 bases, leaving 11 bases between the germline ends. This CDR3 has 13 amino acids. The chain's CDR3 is CASSSTEGTEAFF. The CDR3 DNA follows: TGTGCCAGCAGTTCAACAGAGGGCACTGAAGCTTTCTTT.